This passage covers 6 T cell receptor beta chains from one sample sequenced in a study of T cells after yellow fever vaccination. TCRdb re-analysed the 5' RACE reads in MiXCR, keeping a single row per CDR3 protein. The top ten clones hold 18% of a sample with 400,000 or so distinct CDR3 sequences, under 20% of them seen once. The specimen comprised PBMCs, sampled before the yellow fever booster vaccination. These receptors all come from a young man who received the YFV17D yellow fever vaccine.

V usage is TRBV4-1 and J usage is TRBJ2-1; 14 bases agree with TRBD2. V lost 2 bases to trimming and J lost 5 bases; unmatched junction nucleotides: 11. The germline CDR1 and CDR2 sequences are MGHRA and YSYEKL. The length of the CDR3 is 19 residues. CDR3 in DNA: TGCGCCAGCAGCCAACGACTAGCGGGGGGGTCCCTGGGGAACAATGAGCAGTTCTTC. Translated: CASSQRLAGGSLGNNEQFF.

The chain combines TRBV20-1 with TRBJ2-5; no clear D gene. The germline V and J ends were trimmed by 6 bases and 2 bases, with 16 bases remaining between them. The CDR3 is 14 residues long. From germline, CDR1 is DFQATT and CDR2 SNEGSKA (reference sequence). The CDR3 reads CSAPKGWLQETQYF. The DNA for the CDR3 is TGCAGTGCCCCTAAAGGGTGGTTACAAGAGACCCAGTACTTC.

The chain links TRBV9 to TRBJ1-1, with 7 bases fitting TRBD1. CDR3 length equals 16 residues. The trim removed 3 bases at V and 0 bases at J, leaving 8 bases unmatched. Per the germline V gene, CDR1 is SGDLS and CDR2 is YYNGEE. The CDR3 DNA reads TGTGCCAGCAGCGCTGGGCGGGACAGCATGAACACTGAAGCTTTCTTT. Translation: CASSAGRDSMNTEAFF.

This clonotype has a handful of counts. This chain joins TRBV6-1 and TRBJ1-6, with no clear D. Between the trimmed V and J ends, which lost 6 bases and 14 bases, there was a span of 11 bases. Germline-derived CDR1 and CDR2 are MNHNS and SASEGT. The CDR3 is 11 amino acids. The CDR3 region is CASSVNVALHF. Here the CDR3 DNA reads TGTGCCAGCAGCGTGAACGTAGCCCTCCACTTT.

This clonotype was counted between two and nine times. The CDR3 DNA follows: TGCGCCAGCAACTCACGGACTAGCGGGAGCGAGCAGTTCTTC. Its protein is CASNSRTSGSEQFF. The V and J genes are TRBV5-1 and TRBJ2-1, with TRBD2 matching over 13 bases. J was trimmed by 10 bases and V by 6 bases; bases with no gene match: 7. The CDR3 sequence is 14 residues long. CDR1 is SGHRS, CDR2 YFSETQ, per germline.

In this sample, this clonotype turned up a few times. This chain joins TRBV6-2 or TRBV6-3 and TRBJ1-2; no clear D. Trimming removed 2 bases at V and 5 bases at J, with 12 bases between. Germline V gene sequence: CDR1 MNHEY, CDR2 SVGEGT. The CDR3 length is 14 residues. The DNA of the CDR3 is TGTGCCAGCAGTTACGCGGGGATAAGATATGGCTACACCTTC. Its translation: CASSYAGIRYGYTF.